These T cell receptor beta chains were read from a single sample in a study of a mutant IDH1 vaccine in newly diagnosed glioma. The data were produced by immunoSEQ multiplex PCR, yet TCRdb's version contains in-frame clones alone and is incomplete. The sample contains roughly 70,000 clones, about 86% of which appear only once. Here the sequenced sample was peripheral blood mononuclear cells (PBMCs), taken from a glioma patient treated with radiotherapy, temozolomide or both. These receptor sequences come from a woman aged 18-30 years with glioma. Some clones in this sample may be carry-over from other donors' samples. Both conserved end residues are part of each CDR3. D genes are given only for firm matches. Size is stated for part of the rows, as once, few or many counts, or as a class when the clone is expanded.

clone size | J gene | D gene | V gene | CDR3 DNA | CDR3 protein
NA | TRBJ1-1 | TRBD1 | TRBV29-1 | TGCAGCGCCCAGGGGGCGCGGAACACTGAAGCTTTCTTT | CSAQGARNTEAFF
NA | TRBJ1-2 | NA | TRBV9 | TGTGCCAGCGGGGGTCCTTTCGCGGATGGCTACACCTTC | CASGGPFADGYTF
NA | TRBJ2-7 | NA | TRBV5-1 | TGCGCCAGCAGCTTGGGTCTGGACAGCCCATCCTACGAGCAGTACTTC | CASSLGLDSPSYEQYF
NA | TRBJ1-2 | TRBD1 | TRBV5-5 | TGTGCCAGCAGCGCCGGGACAGGGGACCACGGCTACACCTTC | CASSAGTGDHGYTF
few | TRBJ1-1 | TRBD1 | TRBV5-1 | TGCGCCAGCAGCTTGGAAAGGGGCCCCAGGGGGGGAGCTTTCTTT | CASSLERGPRGGAFF
NA | TRBJ2-7 | TRBD1 | TRBV6-1 | TGTGCCATAGACAGGGGGCACGAGCAGTACTTC | CAIDRGHEQYF
NA | TRBJ2-7 | NA | TRBV21-1 | TGTGCCAGCAGCACACGGGGGGGTTGGCAGTACTTC | CASSTRGGWQYF
NA | TRBJ1-5 | NA | TRBV19 | TGTGCCAGTAGTATAAAGGGGGTTAATCAGCCCCAGCATTTT | CASSIKGVNQPQHF
NA | TRBJ1-5 | NA | TRBV9 | TGTGCCAGCAGCGCGGGGGGTCAGCCCCAGCATTTT | CASSAGGQPQHF
NA | TRBJ1-3 | NA | TRBV6-1 | TGTGCCAGCAGAGGGGATGGGAACACCATATATTTT | CASRGDGNTIYF
NA | TRBJ2-1 | NA | TRBV5-4 | TGTGCCAGCAGCTTGGGTCCAGTCTACAATGAGCAGTTCTTC | CASSLGPVYNEQFF
NA | TRBJ2-7 | NA | TRBV25-1 | TGTGCCAGCAAGGGAAACAACTACGAGCAGTACTTC | CASKGNNYEQYF
NA | TRBJ1-5 | NA | TRBV7-8 | TGTGCCAGCAGCCGCGGGGGCAGCAATCAGCCCCAGCATTTT | CASSRGGSNQPQHF
NA | TRBJ2-1 | NA | TRBV4-2 | TGTGCCAGCAGCCAAGATGAGGCAGTTCTGGGCGGACGGCAGTTCTTC | CASSQDEAVLGGRQFF
NA | TRBJ1-2 | TRBD1 | TRBV28 | TGTGCCAGCATTCCGAAGGGCGGGACAGGGGTTAACTATGGCTACACCTTC | CASIPKGGTGVNYGYTF
NA | TRBJ1-5 | NA | TRBV18 | TGTGCCAGCTCACCGCTTGGAGGGGGAGTTCCCTCTCAGCCCCAGCATTTT | CASSPLGGGVPSQPQHF
NA | TRBJ1-4 | TRBD1 | TRBV5-5 | TGTGCCAGCAGCCGGACAGGGTCGAGTGAAAAACTGTTTTTT | CASSRTGSSEKLFF
NA | TRBJ2-2 | NA | TRBV29-1 | TGCAGCGGTAGGAGGGGGGTAGACACCGGGGAGCTGTTTTTT | CSGRRGVDTGELFF
NA | TRBJ2-7 | NA | TRBV19 | TGTGCCAGTAGTATAGATGCGGCGACTGAGTCCTACGAGCAGTACTTC | CASSIDAATESYEQYF
NA | TRBJ1-6 | TRBD1 | TRBV18 | TGTGCCAGCTCACCGGGACAGAATTCACCCCTCCACTTT | CASSPGQNSPLHF
once | TRBJ2-1 | TRBD1 | TRBV7-9 | TGTGCCAGCAGCCACGGACAGGGCAATGAGCAGTTCTTC | CASSHGQGNEQFF
once | TRBJ2-2 | TRBD1 | TRBV29-1 | TGCAGCGCCTCCGGGACAGACACGAACACCGGGGAGCTGTTTTTT | CSASGTDTNTGELFF
NA | TRBJ2-7 | TRBD2 | TRBV7-9 | TGTGCCAGCAGCTCCCCTGGGAGCGGGACCCTCTACGAGCAGTACTTC | CASSSPGSGTLYEQYF
NA | TRBJ2-2 | NA | TRBV30 | TGTGCCTGGAGTGTCGGACTCACCTACTCTAACACCGGGGAGCTGTTTTTT | CAWSVGLTYSNTGELFF
NA | TRBJ2-5 | TRBD2 | TRBV30 | TGTGCCTGGAGTGTAAGGAGCGGGGCCCCCCACCCGGAGACCCAGTACTTC | CAWSVRSGAPHPETQYF
NA | TRBJ2-7 | TRBD2 | TRBV30 | TGTGCCTGGACCGCACTAGCGGGCGCCCCGGCCGAGCAGTACTTC | CAWTALAGAPAEQYF
few | TRBJ2-7 | TRBD1 | TRBV5-5 | TGTGCCAGCAGCTCCTCACCCGGGACAGGGGTCTACGAGCAGTACTTC | CASSSSPGTGVYEQYF
NA | TRBJ1-1 | TRBD1 | TRBV6-1 | TGTGCCAGCAGTGAATCGGACAGGTGGAACACTGAAGCTTTCTTT | CASSESDRWNTEAFF
NA | TRBJ1-4 | NA | TRBV7-9 | TGTGCCAGCAGCTTAGTAACCGGGGGTATGGAAAAACTGTTTTTT | CASSLVTGGMEKLFF
NA | TRBJ1-5 | NA | TRBV2 | TGTGCCAGCAGTGCTAGAAGGCAGAGCAATCAGCCCCAGCATTTT | CASSARRQSNQPQHF
NA | TRBJ1-2 | NA | TRBV2 | TGTGCCAGCAGTTCTTCCGGGACACGGGGTTTTAACTATGGCTACACCTTC | CASSSSGTRGFNYGYTF